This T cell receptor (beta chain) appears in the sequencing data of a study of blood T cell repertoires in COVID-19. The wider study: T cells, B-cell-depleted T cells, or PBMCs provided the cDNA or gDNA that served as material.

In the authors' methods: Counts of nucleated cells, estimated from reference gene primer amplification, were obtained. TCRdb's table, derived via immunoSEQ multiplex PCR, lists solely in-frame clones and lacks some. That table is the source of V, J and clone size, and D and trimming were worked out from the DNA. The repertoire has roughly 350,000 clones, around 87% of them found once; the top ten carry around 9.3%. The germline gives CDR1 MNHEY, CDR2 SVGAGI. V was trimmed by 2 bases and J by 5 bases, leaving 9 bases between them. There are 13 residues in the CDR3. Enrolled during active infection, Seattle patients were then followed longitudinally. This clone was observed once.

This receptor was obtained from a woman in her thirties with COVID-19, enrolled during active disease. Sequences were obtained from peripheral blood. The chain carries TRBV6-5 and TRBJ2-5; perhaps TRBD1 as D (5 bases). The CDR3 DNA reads TGTGCCAGCAGTTACCAGGGTCGCGAGACCCAGTACTTC. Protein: CASSYQGRETQYF.